This TCR beta chain originates from a study of blood T cell repertoires in COVID-19. About the study: COVID-19 samples, acute and convalescent, were from the United States, Italy and Spain. T cells, B-cell-depleted T cells, or PBMCs provided the cDNA or gDNA that served as material.

This CDR3 comprises 18 residues. Trimming took off 4 bases at V and 11 bases at J, with 32 bases between the two ends. Germline-derived CDR1 and CDR2 are MGHRA and YSYEKL. Original processing notes: Estimates of nucleated cell counts were drawn from the amplification of reference gene primers. Here immunoSEQ multiplex PCR was the method, and the copy in TCRdb shows in-frame clones only, minus some. Clone size and the V and J calls come from that table; the DNA yielded D and trimming. In the table there are 93,000 or so clones, over 75% of which are singletons. The source of this sequence is a human donor in a cohort sampled during active or convalescent COVID-19. What was sequenced was peripheral blood. This chain connects TRBV4-1 to TRBJ1-1, with D uncertain. This chain's CDR3 is CASSLLWMRREKTMRAFF. In DNA, the CDR3 is TGCGCCAGCAGCCTACTCTGGATGAGAAGGGAGAAAACTATGCGGGCTTTCTTT.